The 14 T cell receptor beta chains given below trace back to one sample, sequenced in a study of OX40 agonist ivuxolimab in advanced cancers. Clones were sequenced by immunoSEQ multiplex PCR, and TCRdb holds only the in-frame ones, with some missing. The data contain roughly 97,000 clones, about 90% of them seen just once; the ten biggest clones take up roughly 0.77%. The sequenced sample was CD4+ or CD8+ T cells sorted from blood, obtained in a trial of the OX40 agonist ivuxolimab. These receptors came from an adult with an advanced solid tumor such as melanoma, head and neck, liver or kidney cancer.

The rearrangement joins TRBV4-3 to TRBJ1-5, with unresolved D. Trimming shortened V by 0 bases and J by 4 bases, and 4 bases separated the two germline ends. This CDR3 contains 13 residues. Germline V gene sequence: CDR1 LGHNA, CDR2 YSLEER. The DNA for the CDR3 is TGCGCCAGCAGCCAAGAGGTAAATCAGCCCCAGCATTTT. Translation: CASSQEVNQPQHF.

V usage is TRBV28 and J usage is TRBJ1-1; no firm D call. The CDR3 is 16 residues long. Per germline, CDR1 MDHEN and CDR2 SYDVKM. The V end lost 4 bases, the J end lost 1 base, and 16 bases lay between the germline ends. This CDR3 reads CASSSQASGWNTEAFF. CDR3 sequence (DNA): TGTGCCAGCAGTTCGCAGGCTTCTGGGTGGAACACTGAAGCTTTCTTT.

The V and J genes are TRBV19 and TRBJ1-2, with D maybe TRBD1 (6 bases). Trimming removed 6 bases from V and 4 bases from J, with 9 bases in between. Germline-derived CDR1 and CDR2 are LNHDA and SQIVND (reference sequence). CDR3 length equals 12 residues. This CDR3 is CASRGAGYGYTF. The CDR3 DNA follows: TGTGCCAGTAGGGGGGCTGGCTATGGCTACACCTTC.

CDR3 sequence: CASSTRQPTNEKLFF. Written as DNA, the CDR3 is TGTGCCAGCAGTACCCGACAGCCAACTAATGAAAAACTGTTTTTT. This chain joins TRBV28 and TRBJ1-4; a possible D gene is TRBD1 (5 bases). The germline CDR1 and CDR2 sequences are MDHEN and SYDVKM. This CDR3 has 15 residues. Trimming left V 5 bases short and J 0 bases short, with 10 bases between.

This chain joins TRBV6-5 and TRBJ2-5, with 7 positions matching TRBD1. CDR1 and CDR2 from the germline V gene are MNHEY and SVGAGI. After removal of 4 bases from V and 2 bases from J, the junction contained 1 base not matched to a gene. The CDR3 has 13 residues. DNA for the CDR3: TGTGCCAGCAGTTCGGGACAGCAAGAGACCCAGTACTTC. Translating gives CASSSGQQETQYF.

The chain joins TRBV27 to TRBJ1-4; the D is unclear. The germline V gene has CDR1 MNHEY and CDR2 SMNVEV (reference sequence). Deletions cut 5 bases from V and 5 bases from J, with 9 bases between. This CDR3 is built from 13 residues. As DNA, the CDR3 is TGTGCCAGCAGTAAGCAAATGAATGAAAAACTGTTTTTT. Translating gives CASSKQMNEKLFF.

V and J are TRBV25-1 and TRBJ1-2; perhaps TRBD1 as D (5 bases). Germline CDR1 MGHDK, CDR2 SYGVNS. V was cut by 4 bases and J by 2 bases, with 14 bases left in between. The CDR3 loop spans 15 amino acids. Here the CDR3 DNA reads TGTGCCAGCAGTGGGGGACTTGGCAACAACTATGGCTACACCTTC. Amino acids: CASSGGLGNNYGYTF.

V gene TRBV9 combines with J gene TRBJ2-6, with TRBD1 matching over 9 bases. V trimming: 3 bases; J trimming: 2 bases; junction bases outside the gene matches: 15. The CDR3 has 20 residues. Germline-derived CDR1 and CDR2 are SGDLS and YYNGEE. CDR3 sequence: CASSEKAGTGGKAGANVLTF. CDR3 coding DNA: TGTGCCAGCAGCGAAAAAGCGGGCACAGGGGGCAAGGCTGGGGCCAACGTCCTGACTTTC.

The CDR3: CASSNGAGDQPQHF. CDR3 in DNA: TGTGCCAGTAGTAATGGGGCAGGGGATCAGCCCCAGCATTTT. This chain uses TRBV19 with TRBJ1-5; the D gene is possibly TRBD1 (6 bases). Trimming removed 4 bases from V and 5 bases from J, with 12 bases in between. Germline loops: CDR1 LNHDA, CDR2 SQIVND (reference sequence). CDR3 length: 14 residues.

The chain recombines TRBV5-4 with TRBJ2-7; 10 bases line up with TRBD2. Germline CDR1 reads SGHNT; CDR2 reads YYREEE (reference sequence). The V gene end was trimmed by 2 bases and the J gene end by 7 bases; junction bases not matched to a gene: 6. The CDR3 loop spans 14 amino acids. The CDR3 sequence is CASSFSGGADEQYF. Here the CDR3 DNA reads TGTGCCAGCAGCTTCAGCGGGGGGGCCGATGAGCAGTACTTC. The entire variable domain, with the rest obtained from reference TRBV5-4 and TRBJ2-7, is as follows: ETGVTQSPTHLIKTRGQQVTLRCSSQSGHNTVSWYQQALGQGPQFIFQYYREEENGRGNFPPRFSGLQFPNYSSELNVNALELDDSALYLCASSFSGGADEQYFGPGTRLTVT.

The chain has TRBV6-1 and TRBJ1-4; D not certain. Germline CDR1 is MNHNS and CDR2 is SASEGT. V was pared by 6 bases and J by 3 bases, with 5 bases between. This CDR3 region has 12 residues. CDR3 in DNA: TGTGCCAGCAGCCCCGCTAATGAAAAACTGTTTTTT. This translates into CASSPANEKLFF.

This chain links TRBV4-1 with TRBJ2-7; D perhaps matches TRBD1 (6 bases). V gave up 2 bases and J gave up 6 bases, with 11 bases separating them. From germline, CDR1 is MGHRA and CDR2 YSYEKL. This CDR3 spans 13 amino acids. CDR3 sequence: CASSQKPGAEQYF. The CDR3 nucleotides read TGCGCCAGCAGCCAAAAACCAGGGGCCGAGCAGTACTTC.

The V call is TRBV19, the J call TRBJ2-3, with D perhaps matching TRBD1 (6 bases). The CDR3 covers 15 residues. From germline, CDR1 is LNHDA and CDR2 SQIVND (reference sequence). Trimming removed 6 bases at V and 6 bases at J, with 19 bases between. The CDR3 DNA is TGTGCCAGTAGGAGACAGGAGACGGGGCAGGATACGCAGTATTTT. It codes for CASRRQETGQDTQYF. Together with reference TRBV19 and TRBJ2-3, the CDR3 gives the full variable domain: DGGITQSPKYLFRKEGQNVTLSCEQNLNHDAMYWYRQDPGQGLRLIYYSQIVNDFQKGDIAEGYSVSREKKESFPLTVTSAQKNPTAFYLCASRRQETGQDTQYFGPGTRLTVL.

The gene calls are TRBV2 and TRBJ1-3; no reliable D call. The CDR3 is 12 residues long. V dropped 6 bases and J dropped 1 base, with 4 bases sitting between them. Germline values: CDR1 SNHLY, CDR2 FYNNEI. CDR3: CASSLSGNTIYF. CDR3 sequence (DNA): TGTGCCAGCAGCTTATCTGGAAACACCATATATTTT.